The 21 T cell receptor beta chains presented below share a single source sample, sequenced in a study of cytomegalovirus exposure and HLA in healthy donors (dated by TCRdb to about 2017). Libraries came from the immunoSEQ multiplex PCR assay. For the multiplex PCR, a mixture combining 60 forward primers for TCR Vbeta segments and 13 reverse primers for TCR Jbeta segments was used. Sourced from immuneACCESS, this table was stored by TCRdb with only in-frame sequences that have V and J called. A share of the clones is absent; for the studies checked, an unresolved V gene accounts for under half, and the remainder has no known explanation. The sample table lists 90,000 to 120,000 clones, approximately 68% of them with a count of one. The ten largest clonotypes hold 4.8% of the sample. Sequenced: PBMCs. The receptors were sampled from a woman between 18 and 29 years old in good health and CMV-seropositive.

Remarks on this clone: Other DNA sequences in this sample translate to the same CDR3. The chain combines TRBV10-3 with TRBJ2-4; 9 nucleotides match TRBD2. After removal of 6 bases from V and 0 bases from J, the junction contained 9 bases not matched to a gene. This CDR3 comprises 17 residues. Germline CDR1 and CDR2: ENHRY and SYGVKD. The CDR3 sequence: CAISPRASGVAKNIQYF. The CDR3 nucleotides are TGTGCCATCAGCCCCAGGGCTAGCGGGGTAGCCAAAAACATTCAGTACTTC.

J is TRBJ2-5 and V is TRBV2; D not certain. V gave up 3 bases and J gave up 3 bases, with 11 bases separating them. The length of the CDR3 is 14 residues. From germline, CDR1 is SNHLY and CDR2 FYNNEI. Here the CDR3 DNA reads TGTGCCAGCAGTGAGGGCAGTTTTAAAGAGACCCAGTACTTC. It translates to CASSEGSFKETQYF.

This chain uses TRBV4-2 with TRBJ2-7; TRBD1 matches 10 bases. The V and J ends lost 0 bases and 3 bases, in that order; junction bases with no gene match: 8. The CDR3 length is 17 residues. CDR1 and CDR2 (germline): LGHNA, YNFKEQ. The CDR3 DNA follows: TGTGCCAGCAGCCAAGATCGAGGACAGGGGGGACTCTACGAGCAGTACTTC. Translating it yields CASSQDRGQGGLYEQYF.

The chain joins TRBV9 to TRBJ2-1, with TRBD2 matching 7 bases. Germline-derived CDR1 and CDR2 are SGDLS and YYNGEE. With 3 bases clipped from V and 1 base from J, the junction kept 7 bases outside the gene matches. The CDR3 extends over 16 amino acids. The CDR3 loop reads CASSDLAVFSYNEQFF. CDR3 coding DNA: TGTGCCAGCAGCGATCTAGCGGTCTTTTCCTACAATGAGCAGTTCTTC.

The chain is built from TRBV4-1 and TRBJ1-1; no definite D call. Trimming pared 0 bases from V and 1 base from J, leaving 6 bases between. The CDR3 length is 14 residues. The germline CDR1 and CDR2 sequences are MGHRA and YSYEKL. DNA of the CDR3: TGCGCCAGCAGCCAAGAACCAGAGAACACTGAAGCTTTCTTT. It is translated as CASSQEPENTEAFF.

V usage is TRBV10-3 and J usage is TRBJ1-5; 8 bases are shared with TRBD1. The germline CDR1 and CDR2 sequences are ENHRY and SYGVKD. The CDR3 is 13 residues long. Trimming cost V 6 bases and J 5 bases; bases outside gene matches: 3. The CDR3 DNA sequence: TGTGCCATCAGAGAACAGGGGGATCAGCCCCAGCATTTT. It translates to CAIREQGDQPQHF.

Here the CDR3 reads CASSERTGGTSGYTF. For the CDR3, the DNA is TGTGCCAGTAGTGAACGGACAGGGGGCACCTCTGGCTACACCTTC. V and J are TRBV19 and TRBJ1-2; 11 nucleotides agree with TRBD1. Germline loops: CDR1 LNHDA, CDR2 SQIVND (reference sequence). The CDR3 is made up of 15 amino acids. After removal of 5 bases from V and 7 bases from J, the junction contained 9 bases not matched to a gene.

V is TRBV5-6 and J is TRBJ1-5, with D possibly matching TRBD1 (6 bases). V gave up 2 bases and J gave up 6 bases, with 6 bases separating them. CDR3 length: 12 residues. Germline CDR1 reads SGHDT; CDR2 reads YYEEEE. The CDR3 DNA reads as TGTGCCAGCAGCTTACAGGGTCAGCCCCAGCATTTT. Encoded protein: CASSLQGQPQHF. The whole variable domain, remainder taken from reference TRBV5-6 and TRBJ1-5, is DAGVTQSPTHLIKTRGQQVTLRCSPKSGHDTVSWYQQALGQGPQFIFQYYEEEERQRGNFPDRFSGHQFPNYSSELNVNALLLGDSALYLCASSLQGQPQHFGDGTRLSIL.

The rearrangement uses TRBV18 and TRBJ2-3; 8 nucleotides line up with TRBD2. Germline V gives CDR1 KGHSH, CDR2 LQKENI. CDR3 length: 16 residues. Trimming removed 3 bases from V and 2 bases from J; junction bases left unmatched: 7. The chain's CDR3 is CASSPRTSGLTDTQYF. The CDR3 nucleotides are TGTGCCAGCTCACCGCGAACTAGCGGACTCACAGATACGCAGTATTTT.

The chain employs TRBV28 and TRBJ2-7; D is unclear. This CDR3 is built from 14 residues. Germline V gene sequence: CDR1 MDHEN, CDR2 SYDVKM. V gave up 2 bases and J gave up 0 bases, with 8 bases separating them. As DNA, the CDR3 is TGTGCCAGCAGTTTAGTCAGTGGCTCCTACGAGCAGTACTTC. Protein sequence: CASSLVSGSYEQYF.

This clone was seen just once. This chain connects TRBV4-1 to TRBJ1-4, with a weak D call TRBD1 (5 bases). Germline V gives CDR1 MGHRA, CDR2 YSYEKL. V lost 4 bases to trimming and J lost 8 bases, with 20 bases between them. The CDR3 length is 16 residues. The CDR3 reads CASSLQVPVGIEKLFF. CDR3 in DNA: TGCGCCAGCAGCCTACAGGTCCCGGTGGGGATAGAAAAACTGTTTTTT.

The chain links TRBV28 to TRBJ2-1; 12 bases are a match to TRBD2. V shed 5 bases, J shed 4 bases, and the junction held 6 bases outside the gene matches. Germline loops: CDR1 MDHEN, CDR2 SYDVKM. The CDR3 is 16 residues long. DNA for the CDR3: TGTGCCAGCAGTCCCCTCGGACTAGCGGGGTACAATGAGCAGTTCTTC. Translating it yields CASSPLGLAGYNEQFF.

The V call is TRBV4-3, the J call TRBJ1-1; tentatively, D is TRBD1 (6 bases). V dropped 0 bases and J dropped 9 bases, with 17 bases sitting between them. The CDR3 is 15 residues long. Per the germline V gene, CDR1 is LGHNA and CDR2 is YSLEER. CDR3 in amino acids: CASSQEIGQSFKAFF. The CDR3 nucleotides read TGCGCCAGCAGCCAAGAGATAGGACAGAGCTTTAAAGCTTTCTTT.

The chain couples TRBV5-4 to TRBJ2-5; 8 bases map to TRBD2. Near its end, the DNA agrees better with TRBJ2-7, so the J call may be wrong. Germline CDR1 and CDR2: SGHNT and YYREEE (reference sequence). This CDR3 contains 16 residues. The CDR3 loop reads CASSLDGGRPSYEQYF. The DNA for the CDR3 is TGTGCCAGCAGCTTGGATGGCGGGAGGCCAAGCTACGAGCAGTACTTC.

This chain uses TRBV7-9 with TRBJ2-5, with 7 bases identical to TRBD2. The V gene's germline CDR1 is SEHNR and CDR2 FQNEAQ (reference sequence). Trimming at V came to 3 bases and at J to 3 bases, leaving 4 bases not matched to a gene. The CDR3 covers 14 residues. The CDR3 protein is CASSFMGGKETQYF. The CDR3 DNA follows: TGTGCCAGCAGCTTCATGGGGGGGAAAGAGACCCAGTACTTC. Variable domain in full (rest from reference TRBV7-9 and TRBJ2-5): DTGVSQNPRHKITKRGQNVTFRCDPISEHNRLYWYRQTLGQGPEFLTYFQNEAQLEKSRLLSDRFSAERPKGSFSTLEIQRTEQGDSAMYLCASSFMGGKETQYFGPGTRLLVL.

The rearrangement links TRBV7-2 to TRBJ2-7, with 7 bases fitting TRBD2. From germline, CDR1 is SGHTA and CDR2 FQGNSA. The CDR3 covers 16 residues. V lost 5 bases, J lost 2 bases, and 12 bases stayed unmatched. The CDR3 bases are TGTGCCAGCAGCCGCAGAGGCCTAGCGGAGACCTACGAGCAGTACTTC. It yields the protein CASSRRGLAETYEQYF. The whole variable domain, remainder taken from reference TRBV7-2 and TRBJ2-7, is GAGVSQSPSNKVTEKGKDVELRCDPISGHTALYWYRQSLGQGLEFLIYFQGNSAPDKSGLPSDRFSAERTGGSVSTLTIQRTQQEDSAVYLCASSRRGLAETYEQYFGPGTRLTVT.

V is TRBV5-6 and J is TRBJ2-1; 9 nucleotides agree with TRBD2. Germline CDR1 SGHDT, CDR2 YYEEEE. V trimming: 7 bases; J trimming: 6 bases; junction bases outside the gene matches: 8. This CDR3 region has 14 residues. CDR3 sequence: CASAPGSGSNEQFF. The CDR3 DNA reads TGTGCCAGCGCCCCGGGTAGCGGGAGCAATGAGCAGTTCTTC.

This chain uses TRBV27 with TRBJ2-7; D is possibly TRBD1 (6 bases). The CDR3 totals 12 residues. Trimming took 2 bases from V and 4 from J, leaving 6 bases between them. Per germline, CDR1 MNHEY and CDR2 SMNVEV (reference sequence). The CDR3 nucleotides are TGTGCCAGCAGTTTACAGGGGTACGAGCAGTACTTC. It is translated as CASSLQGYEQYF.

The chain couples TRBV27 to TRBJ1-5, with a weak D call TRBD1 (6 bases). The CDR3 runs 15 residues. Trimming took off 3 bases at V and 6 bases at J, with 15 bases between the two ends. Germline V gene data show CDR1 as MNHEY and CDR2 as SMNVEV (reference sequence). The CDR3 DNA is TGTGCCAGCAGTTTTGGGGGGGCGCCTACTCAGCCCCAGCATTTT. As protein: CASSFGGAPTQPQHF.

V usage is TRBV7-8 and J usage is TRBJ2-3; no reliable D call. The CDR3 totals 12 residues. The germline V gene has CDR1 SGHVS and CDR2 FQNEAQ. The V gene lost 5 bases and the J gene lost 2 bases, with 5 bases spanning the gap. CDR3 loop: CASSPNTDTQYF. The CDR3 bases are TGTGCCAGCAGCCCCAACACAGATACGCAGTATTTT.

J is TRBJ2-1 and V is TRBV11-2; 9 bases map to TRBD2. Germline-derived CDR1 and CDR2 are SGHAT and FQNNGV. The V gene end was trimmed by 1 base and the J gene end by 4 bases; junction bases not matched to a gene: 2. The CDR3 spans 15 residues. The CDR3 nucleotides read TGTGCCAGCAGCTTAGTAGCGGGAGTTTACAATGAGCAGTTCTTC. Its translation is CASSLVAGVYNEQFF. The entire variable domain, with the rest obtained from reference TRBV11-2 and TRBJ2-1, is as follows: EAGVAQSPRYKIIEKRQSVAFWCNPISGHATLYWYQQILGQGPKLLIQFQNNGVVDDSQLPKDRFSAERLKGVDSTLKIQPAKLEDSAVYLCASSLVAGVYNEQFFGPGTRLTVL.